This T cell receptor (beta chain) was profiled in a study of blood T cell repertoires in COVID-19 (dated by TCRdb to about 2020). For context, the study as a whole: The collaborator samples originated in the United States, Italy and Spain and spanned the acute and convalescent phases of COVID-19. Samples were obtained from the ongoing ImmuneRACE study (first 160 participants) and from over 1,000 subjects provided by 6 global collaborators. The material from the prospective study consisted of cDNA or gDNA derived from T cells, B-cell-depleted T cells, or PBMCs. A de-identified subject ID, COVID-19 status, age in years and sex were almost always included in the sample metadata. The repertoires were released in a freely available public database intended as a resource for research on the immune response to SARS-CoV-2. Deeply sampled blood TCRbeta repertoires from subjects exposed to, actively infected with, or recovered from COVID-19 were included in the dataset. Where available, HLA class I and class II types were taken from metadata supplied by the sample provider and were not determined by assay-based typing. Broader findings and caveats from the paper: The quantity of clinical and demographic metadata differed by source and by participant and was supplied without curation.

TCRbeta CDR3 regions were amplified from genomic DNA using the immunoSEQ Assay, a bias-controlled multiplex PCR. Processing in the source paper ran as follows. Within the assay, amplification of reference gene primers was used to estimate how many nucleated cells each sample contained. To quantify the absolute abundance of each unique TCRbeta CDR3 rearrangement, sequence reads were collapsed and filtered. Productive Simpson clonality was computed per sample as the square root of Simpson's diversity index over productive rearrangements. TCRdb obtained this table from immuneACCESS and retained in-frame rearrangements with V and J assigned. These tables miss some clones; where compared with another copy, unresolved V genes account for less than half of the shortfall, and the remainder is unexplained. The V and J calls and clone size are taken from that table; D and trimming were inferred from the DNA. The sample records 130,000 to 150,000 clones, around 75% of which are singletons. Of the sample, approximately 5% falls within the top ten clones.

One collaborating source in Seattle enrolled patients while the patients were actively infected and followed the patients over time throughout the course of disease. The collaborating institutions used their own protocols to collect whole blood in K2EDTA tubes. For TCRbeta analysis, collaborators shipped samples as frozen whole blood, isolated PBMCs, or DNA extracted from either of those sample types. With regard to this clone: No antigen is known for it. No base qualities exist here, and no much larger clone lies one base off it.

Reading from cysteine to phenylalanine, the CDR3 counts 14 amino acids. Left in the record is the CDR3 DNA by itself, 42 bases read in frame from the first base. V is cut back by 5 bases and J by 10 bases, with 8 bases in the junction unmatched. From the germline V gene, CDR1 is SNHLY and CDR2 is FYNNEI. The V and J segments used are TRBV2 and TRBJ1-6; the junction holds 7 bases that match TRBD1. Material for sequencing was peripheral blood. The receptor was derived from an older woman with COVID-19, enrolled during active disease. The CDR3 reads CASSPGTDASPLHF. The sequenced DNA: TGTGCCAGCAGTCCCGGGACAGATGCCTCACCCCTCCACTTT.